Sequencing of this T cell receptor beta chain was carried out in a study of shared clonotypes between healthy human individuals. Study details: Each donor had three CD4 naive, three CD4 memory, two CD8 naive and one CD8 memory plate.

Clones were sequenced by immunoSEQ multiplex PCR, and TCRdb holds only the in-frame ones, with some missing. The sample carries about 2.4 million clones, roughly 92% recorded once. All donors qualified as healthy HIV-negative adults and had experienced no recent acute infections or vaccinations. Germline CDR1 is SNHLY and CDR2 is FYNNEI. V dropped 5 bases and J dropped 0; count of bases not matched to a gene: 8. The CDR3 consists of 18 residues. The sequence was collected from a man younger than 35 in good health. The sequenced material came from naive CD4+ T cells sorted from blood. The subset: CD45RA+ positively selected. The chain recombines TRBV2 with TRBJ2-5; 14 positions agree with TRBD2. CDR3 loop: CASSLWGLAGDDQETQYF. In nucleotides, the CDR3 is TGTGCCAGCAGTCTCTGGGGACTAGCGGGGGACGACCAAGAGACCCAGTACTTC.